This T cell receptor beta chain was retrieved from a study of Ad26.COV2.S vaccination and SARS-CoV-2 variants. Study observations and caveats: Following vaccination, spike-specific CD8+ and CD4+ T cell responses reportedly exhibited substantial breadth. Vaccine and placebo groups showed comparable non-spike TCR breadth. Possible underestimation of total T cell responses by the TCR breadth and depth analyses was noted.

Method: immunoSEQ multiplex PCR; TCRdb's copy keeps in-frame clones and lacks some. The table shows tens of thousands of clones, with more than 65% occurring only once. This CDR3 has 12 amino acids. V was trimmed by 2 bases and J by 8 bases, leaving 9 bases between them. Germline assignment: CDR1 MNHNS and CDR2 SASEGT. Concerning this clone: Its antigen is still unknown.

This specimen consisted of peripheral blood, obtained after recovery from COVID-19. This rearrangement joins TRBV6-1 to TRBJ1-2; D is ambiguous. This sequence was found in a human donor who had recovered from COVID-19. CDR3 nucleotide sequence: TGTGCCAGCAGTGAACCGGACGTCGGCTACACCTTC. Its translation: CASSEPDVGYTF.